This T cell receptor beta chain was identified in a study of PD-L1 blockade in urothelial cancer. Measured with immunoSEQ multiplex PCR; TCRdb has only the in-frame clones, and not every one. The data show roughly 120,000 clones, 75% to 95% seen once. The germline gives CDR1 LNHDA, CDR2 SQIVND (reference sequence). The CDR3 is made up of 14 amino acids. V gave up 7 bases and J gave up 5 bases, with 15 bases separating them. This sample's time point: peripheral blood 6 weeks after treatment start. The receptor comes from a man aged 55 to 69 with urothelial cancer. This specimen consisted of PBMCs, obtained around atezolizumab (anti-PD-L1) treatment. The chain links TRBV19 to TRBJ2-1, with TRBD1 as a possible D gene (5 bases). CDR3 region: CASIRAQGDNEQFF. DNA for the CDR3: TGTGCCAGTATAAGGGCCCAAGGGGACAATGAGCAGTTCTTC.